Detailed here is one T cell receptor beta chain. The antigen remains unidentified. The data stem from a study of a mutant IDH1 vaccine in newly diagnosed glioma. This CDR3 comprises 14 residues. Germline-derived CDR1 and CDR2 are MGHRA and YSYEKL. V lost 0 bases, J lost 11 bases, and 13 bases lay in between. The time point denotes: week 23, last vaccination. The content of each vaccine dose was 300 ug of mutant IDH1 20-mer peptide, and topical imiquimod accompanied it. Some clones are missing from TCRdb's copy, which holds only in-frame ones; the method was immunoSEQ multiplex PCR. This sample has 41,000 or so clones; around 76% occur once, and the top ten carry roughly 6.3%.

The V call is TRBV4-1, the J call TRBJ1-4, with D possibly being TRBD1 (5 bases). This specimen consisted of PBMCs, obtained from a glioma patient whose treatment included an IDH1 peptide vaccine. The source of this sequence is a middle-aged woman with glioma. Some clones in this sample may be carry-over from other donors' samples. CDR3: CASSQDSGRQKLFF. Here the CDR3 DNA reads TGCGCCAGCAGCCAAGATAGCGGGAGACAGAAACTGTTTTTT.